This T cell receptor (beta chain) was recovered during a study of blood T cell repertoires in COVID-19. Produced via immunoSEQ multiplex PCR; TCRdb's table is partial and in-frame only. The table lists about 420,000 clones, approximately 90% of them singletons. The CDR3 spans 13 residues. Germline values: CDR1 KGHDR, CDR2 SFDVKD. Germline trimming cut 2 bases from V and 7 bases from J; bases unmatched to any gene: 1. The receptor was isolated from a man aged 18-30 years with COVID-19, enrolled during active disease. The sequenced material came from peripheral blood. The chain joins TRBV24-1 to TRBJ2-1; 7 nucleotides match TRBD2. The CDR3 loop reads CATSDWGGNEQFF. Here the CDR3 DNA reads TGTGCCACCAGTGATTGGGGGGGGAATGAGCAGTTCTTC.